One and the same sample provided the 9 T cell receptor beta chains below, sequenced in a study of tissue T cells after allogeneic stem cell transplantation. Profiled with immunoSEQ multiplex PCR; TCRdb holds only in-frame clones, not every one. The sample carries about 6,700 clones, 60% to 85% recorded once. The sequencing used skin, collected at autopsy. The receptors were sampled from a male patient of 60 years or more with steroid-refractory graft-versus-host disease after an allogeneic stem cell transplant. Some T cells may trace back to the graft donor.

V is TRBV19 and J is TRBJ2-1, with D possibly being TRBD1 (5 bases). Trimming stripped 1 base from V and 5 bases from J, with 18 bases between. CDR1 LNHDA and CDR2 SQIVND come from the germline V gene (reference sequence). The CDR3 runs to 17 residues. CDR3 protein: CASSIGLGAYFHNEQFF. For the CDR3, the DNA is TGTGCCAGTAGTATAGGTCTAGGGGCCTATTTCCACAATGAGCAGTTCTTC. Drawing the rest from reference TRBV19 and TRBJ2-1, the complete variable domain is DGGITQSPKYLFRKEGQNVTLSCEQNLNHDAMYWYRQDPGQGLRLIYYSQIVNDFQKGDIAEGYSVSREKKESFPLTVTSAQKNPTAFYLCASSIGLGAYFHNEQFFGPGTRLTVL.

This chain joins TRBV2 and TRBJ2-3, with D possibly matching TRBD1 (5 bases). This CDR3 spans 16 amino acids. Germline loops: CDR1 SNHLY, CDR2 FYNNEI. V lost 6 bases and J 6 bases, leaving 22 bases between the germline ends. CDR3 DNA: TGTGCCAGCAGCCAACAGACTCTCAGGGTATCGGATACGCAGTATTTT. Amino acids: CASSQQTLRVSDTQYF. Variable domain in full (rest from reference TRBV2 and TRBJ2-3): EPEVTQTPSHQVTQMGQEVILRCVPISNHLYFYWYRQILGQKVEFLVSFYNNEISEKSEIFDDQFSVERPDGSNFTLKIRSTKLEDSAMYFCASSQQTLRVSDTQYFGPGTRLTVL.

This clone is labeled large. The J gene is TRBJ1-5, the V gene TRBV27; TRBD1 might be the D (5 bases). Deletions cut 6 bases from V and 2 bases from J, with 11 bases between. CDR3 length: 14 residues. The V gene's germline CDR1 is MNHEY and CDR2 SMNVEV (reference sequence). The CDR3 loop reads CASRGERGNQPQHF. The CDR3 nucleotides are TGTGCCAGCAGGGGGGAAAGGGGCAATCAGCCCCAGCATTTT.

The chain carries TRBV19 and TRBJ1-4, with 7 bases that match TRBD1. V shed 5 bases and J 7 bases; nucleotides not matched to a gene: 13. CDR3 length: 16 amino acids. Germline loops: CDR1 LNHDA, CDR2 SQIVND (reference sequence). CDR3 DNA: TGTGCCAGTAGTTACGGCCAGGGGGTAGTTGGTGAAAAACTGTTTTTT. As protein: CASSYGQGVVGEKLFF.

This chain connects TRBV19 to TRBJ1-5, with D perhaps TRBD1 (6 bases). From germline, CDR1 is LNHDA and CDR2 SQIVND (reference sequence). This CDR3 has 15 amino acids. Trimming stripped 6 bases from V and 5 bases from J, with 17 bases between. The CDR3 nucleotides are TGTGCCAGTAGACTTGGAGGGGGGAGACATCAGCCCCAGCATTTT. This translates into CASRLGGGRHQPQHF.

CDR3 sequence reads: CASREQGRYSGANVLTF. The DNA of the CDR3 is TGTGCCAGCAGGGAACAGGGACGCTACTCTGGGGCCAACGTCCTGACTTTC. The chain has TRBV6-4 and TRBJ2-6; possibly TRBD1 for D (6 bases). The V and J ends lost 6 bases and 0 bases respectively, with 15 bases between them. This CDR3 region has 17 residues. Germline loops: CDR1 MRHNA, CDR2 SNTAGT.

CDR3 bases: TGCGCCAGCAGCCGGGGAGGGGGCTTCGGGACCTACGAGCAGTACTTC. Amino acids: CASSRGGGFGTYEQYF. The genes are TRBV4-1 and TRBJ2-7, with D tentatively TRBD1 or TRBD2 (7 bases each). V lost 4 bases and J lost 2, with 18 bases in between. CDR3 length: 16 amino acids. Per the germline V gene, CDR1 is MGHRA and CDR2 is YSYEKL.

This chain uses TRBV28 with TRBJ1-1; unclear D gene. The V gene lost 3 bases and the J gene lost 1 base, with 9 bases spanning the gap. The CDR3 length is 14 residues. Germline loops: CDR1 MDHEN, CDR2 SYDVKM. CDR3: CASSLGGANTEAFF. CDR3 sequence (DNA): TGTGCCAGCAGTTTGGGTGGTGCGAACACTGAAGCTTTCTTT.

This CDR3 is CASSEVRSYEQYF. CDR3 nucleotide sequence: TGTGCCAGCAGTGAGGTCCGGTCCTACGAGCAGTACTTC. The gene calls are TRBV6-1 and TRBJ2-7; D gene uncertain. The germline V gene encodes CDR1 MNHNS and CDR2 SASEGT. The CDR3 is made up of 13 amino acids. Trimming left V 3 bases short and J 1 base short, with 7 bases between.